This T cell receptor (beta chain) came from a study of neurological immune-mediated disorders (dated by TCRdb to the late 2010s). General notes on the study: Peripheral blood TCR-beta repertoires from HTLV-I-associated myelopathy (HAM/TSP) patients, multiple sclerosis patients and healthy controls were compared by UMI-based sequencing. Of the approximately 66 subjects in the cohort, around 14 were HAM/TSP patients, about 34 were multiple sclerosis patients, and about 20 were healthy controls. Alongside PBMC samples, the set of some 100 TCR-beta libraries contained longitudinal samples, technical triplicates, and paired CD4+ and CD8+ T-cell subsets that had been sorted. Results and caveats for the whole study, not just this receptor: Across subjects, expanded clones never shared an identical CDR3 amino acid sequence, which suggests that the TCR-beta repertoires in every group were private. The highest TCR clonal expansion was observed in HAM/TSP patients, whereas the lowest was observed in MS patients, even when compared with healthy controls.

cDNA was synthesized by template-switch 5'RACE using a primer carrying a 10-nucleotide random unique molecular identifier by which each TCR transcript was tagged. Every sequencing run covered 15-18 subjects and yielded more than 160 million TCR-beta sequences. The RNeasy kit was used to extract total RNA. Using the KAPA Real-time Library Amplification kit, TCR-beta VDJ regions were amplified with primers for the TCR constant region and the 5'RACE anchor. Sample indexes and Illumina adaptors were added in a first PCR, after which library yield was increased in a second PCR. The roughly 650 bp TCR product was size-selected on a 2% E-gel SizeSelection system after Ampure bead purification. Library quality was checked on a Bioanalyzer, concentration was measured with Qubit, and libraries were quantified with the Kapa Library Quantification kit before pooling. Paired-end 2 x 150 bp sequencing of the libraries was performed on an Illumina HiSeq 2500. To increase sequence diversity, about 25-31% phiX was spiked into each library pool. In the original analysis: The UMI-based MiGEC pipeline processed quality-filtered reads and removed over 75% of raw TCR sequences during error correction. VDJ genes were aligned to IMGT germline references, and clonotypes were defined by unique CDR3 amino acid sequence plus V-J genes. Clonal expansion, Shannon diversity and CDR3 relatedness (CalcPairwiseDistances, ClusterSamples) were evaluated with VDJtools, and phylogenetic trees were built with CLCbio workbench. Clones with at least 8 unique UMIs were defined as expanded, with this threshold being based on coefficient-of-variation modelling across technical triplicates. Clones were called with MiXCR by TCRdb after fastp trimmed the public reads at Q25, and only in-frame beta chains were retained. Rows are combined by CDR3 protein, so each entry shows the most common genes and DNA. Here the V and J calls rest on TCRdb's processing, not on the authors' analysis. The sample table lists some 41,000 distinct CDR3 sequences, around 15% of them with a count of one. The ten top clones hold under 4.5% of the sample.

This clonotype was counted at least ten times. Its cognate antigen has yet to be identified. No much larger clone exists at a distance of one base, and base qualities are not known. For sorted-subset TCR libraries, over 900,000 sorted CD4+ or CD8+ T cells were used. PBMCs were separated from peripheral blood using Ficoll-Hypaque density gradient centrifugation and then cryopreserved in liquid nitrogen. Paired sorted CD4+ and CD8+ subsets came from healthy controls, HAM/TSP patients and MS patients. Via the germline V gene, CDR1 is SGHDT and CDR2 YYEEEE. Trimming leaves V shorter by 5 bases and J shorter by 9 bases, with the junction holding 5 bases beyond the gene matches. Spanning cysteine to phenylalanine, the CDR3 consists of 13 amino acids. The sequence is cut down to CDR3 DNA, 39 bases in frame from base 1.

The clonotype comes from a woman aged 60-75 years with HTLV-1-associated myelopathy (HAM/TSP). The rearrangement combines TRBV5-6 with TRBJ1-6, and TRBD1 aligns with 7 junction nucleotides. Sequencing was performed on CD4+ T cells from blood. The bases are TGTGCCAGCAGTTGGACAGGTTTTTCACCCCTCCACTTT. It translates as CASSWTGFSPLHF.